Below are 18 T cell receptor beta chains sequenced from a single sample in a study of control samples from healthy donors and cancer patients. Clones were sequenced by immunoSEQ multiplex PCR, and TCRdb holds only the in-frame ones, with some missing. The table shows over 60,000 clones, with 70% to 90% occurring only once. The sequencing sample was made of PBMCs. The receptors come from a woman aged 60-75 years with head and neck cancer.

CDR3 nucleotides: TGTGCCAGCGACCAGGACAGGTATTCCTACGAGCAGTACTTC. Protein product: CASDQDRYSYEQYF. The rearrangement uses TRBV2 and TRBJ2-7, with TRBD1 identical over 7 bases. Trimming at V came to 8 bases and at J to 1 base, leaving 8 bases not matched to a gene. Per germline, CDR1 SNHLY and CDR2 FYNNEI. The CDR3 length is 14 residues.

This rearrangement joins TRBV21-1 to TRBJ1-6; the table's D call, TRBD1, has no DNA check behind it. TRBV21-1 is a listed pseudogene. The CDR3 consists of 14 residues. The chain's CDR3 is CASSKLHFPSPLHF. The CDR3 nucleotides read TGTGCCAGCAGCAAATTACATTTTCCTTCACCCCTCCACTTT.

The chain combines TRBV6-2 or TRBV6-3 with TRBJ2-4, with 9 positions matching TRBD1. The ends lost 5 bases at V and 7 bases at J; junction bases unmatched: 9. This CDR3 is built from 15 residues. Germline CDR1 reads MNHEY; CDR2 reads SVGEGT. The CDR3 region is CASSGGQGGKNIQYF. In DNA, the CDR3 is TGTGCCAGCAGTGGGGGACAGGGCGGTAAGAACATTCAGTACTTC.

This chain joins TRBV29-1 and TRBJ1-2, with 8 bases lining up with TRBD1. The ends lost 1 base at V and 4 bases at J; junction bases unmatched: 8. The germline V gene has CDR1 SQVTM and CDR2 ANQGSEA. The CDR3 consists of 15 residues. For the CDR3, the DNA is TGCAGCGTTGAAGTCCCCGCGGGACAGGTCTATGGCTACACCTTC. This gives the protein CSVEVPAGQVYGYTF.

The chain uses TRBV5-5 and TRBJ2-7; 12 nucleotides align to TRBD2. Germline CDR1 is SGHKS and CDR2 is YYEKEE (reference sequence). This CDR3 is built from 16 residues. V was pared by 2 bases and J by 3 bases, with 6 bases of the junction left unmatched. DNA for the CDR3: TGTGCCAGCAGCTTATTTGTACTAGCGGGAGGCTACGAGCAGTACTTC. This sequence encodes CASSLFVLAGGYEQYF.

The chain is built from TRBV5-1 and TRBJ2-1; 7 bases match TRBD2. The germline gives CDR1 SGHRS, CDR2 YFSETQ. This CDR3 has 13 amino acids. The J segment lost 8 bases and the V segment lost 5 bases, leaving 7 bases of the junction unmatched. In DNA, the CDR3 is TGCGCCAGCAGATACAGCGGGATGGATGAGCAGTTCTTC. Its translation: CASRYSGMDEQFF.

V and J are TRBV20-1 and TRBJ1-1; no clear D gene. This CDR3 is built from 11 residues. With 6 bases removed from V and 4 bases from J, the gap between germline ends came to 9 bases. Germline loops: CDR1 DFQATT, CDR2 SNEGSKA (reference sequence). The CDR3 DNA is TGCAGTGCGAGAAAAAGCACTGAAGCTTTCTTT. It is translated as CSARKSTEAFF.

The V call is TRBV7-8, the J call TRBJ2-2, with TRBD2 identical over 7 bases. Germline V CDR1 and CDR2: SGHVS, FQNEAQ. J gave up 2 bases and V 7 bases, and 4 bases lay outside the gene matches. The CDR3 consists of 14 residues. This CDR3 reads CASTSGLNTGELFF. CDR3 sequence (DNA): TGTGCCAGCACTAGCGGACTTAACACCGGGGAGCTGTTTTTT.

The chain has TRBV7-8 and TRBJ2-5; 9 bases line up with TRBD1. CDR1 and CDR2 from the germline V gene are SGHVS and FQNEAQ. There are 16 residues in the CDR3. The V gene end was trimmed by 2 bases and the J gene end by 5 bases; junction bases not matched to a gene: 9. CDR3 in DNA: TGTGCCAGCAGCTTAACGGGACAGGGTTGGATGGAGACCCAGTACTTC. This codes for CASSLTGQGWMETQYF.

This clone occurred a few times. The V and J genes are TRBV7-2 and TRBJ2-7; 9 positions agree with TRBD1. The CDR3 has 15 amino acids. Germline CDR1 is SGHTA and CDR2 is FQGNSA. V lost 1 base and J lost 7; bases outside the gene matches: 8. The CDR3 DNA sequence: TGTGCCAGCAGCTTAGAGGACAGGGGAGTATGGGAGCAGTACTTC. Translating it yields CASSLEDRGVWEQYF.

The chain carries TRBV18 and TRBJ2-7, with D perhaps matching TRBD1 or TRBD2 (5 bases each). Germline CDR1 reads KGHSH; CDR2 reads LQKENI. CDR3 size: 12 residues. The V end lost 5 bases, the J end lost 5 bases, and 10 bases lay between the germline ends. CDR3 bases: TGTGCCAGCTCAGTCGGGACCAACGAGCAGTACTTC. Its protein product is CASSVGTNEQYF.

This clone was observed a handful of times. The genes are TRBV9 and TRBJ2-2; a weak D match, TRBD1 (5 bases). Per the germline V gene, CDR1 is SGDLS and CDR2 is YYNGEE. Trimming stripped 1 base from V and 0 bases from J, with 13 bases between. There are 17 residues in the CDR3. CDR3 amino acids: CASSVNFWTSNTGELFF. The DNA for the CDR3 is TGTGCCAGCAGCGTAAATTTCTGGACATCGAACACCGGGGAGCTGTTTTTT.

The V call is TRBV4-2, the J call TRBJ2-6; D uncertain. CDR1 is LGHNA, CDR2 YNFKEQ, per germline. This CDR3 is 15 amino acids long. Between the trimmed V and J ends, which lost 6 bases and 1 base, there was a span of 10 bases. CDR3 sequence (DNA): TGTGCCAGCAGTCCTGTCTTATCTGGGGCCAACGTCCTGACTTTC. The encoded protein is CASSPVLSGANVLTF.

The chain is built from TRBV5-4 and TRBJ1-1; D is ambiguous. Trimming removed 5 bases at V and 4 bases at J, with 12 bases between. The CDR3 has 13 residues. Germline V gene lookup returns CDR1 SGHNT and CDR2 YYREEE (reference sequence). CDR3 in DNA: TGTGCCAGCAGGTTTCGCTACAGCACTGAAGCTTTCTTT. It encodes CASRFRYSTEAFF.

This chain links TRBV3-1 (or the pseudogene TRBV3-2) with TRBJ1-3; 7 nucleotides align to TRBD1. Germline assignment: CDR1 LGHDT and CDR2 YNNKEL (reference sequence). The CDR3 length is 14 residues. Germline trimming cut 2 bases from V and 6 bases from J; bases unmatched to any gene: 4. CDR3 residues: CASSQKGQPNTIYF. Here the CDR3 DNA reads TGTGCCAGCAGCCAAAAGGGACAGCCAAACACCATATATTTT.

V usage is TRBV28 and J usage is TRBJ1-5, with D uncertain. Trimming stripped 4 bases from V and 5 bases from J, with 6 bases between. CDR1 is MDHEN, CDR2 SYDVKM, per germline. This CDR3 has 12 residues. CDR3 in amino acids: CASSWSDQPQHF. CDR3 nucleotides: TGTGCCAGCAGTTGGTCGGATCAGCCCCAGCATTTT. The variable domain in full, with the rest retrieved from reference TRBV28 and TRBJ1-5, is DVKVTQSSRYLVKRTGEKVFLECVQDMDHENMFWYRQDPGLGLRLIYFSYDVKMKEKGDIPEGYSVSREKKERFSLILESASTNQTSMYLCASSWSDQPQHFGDGTRLSIL.

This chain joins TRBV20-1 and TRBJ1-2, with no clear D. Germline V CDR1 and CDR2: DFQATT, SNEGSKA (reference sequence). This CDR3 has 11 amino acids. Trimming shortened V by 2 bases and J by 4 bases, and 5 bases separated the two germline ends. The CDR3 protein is CSARQLYGYTF. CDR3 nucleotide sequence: TGCAGTGCTAGACAGCTCTATGGCTACACCTTC.

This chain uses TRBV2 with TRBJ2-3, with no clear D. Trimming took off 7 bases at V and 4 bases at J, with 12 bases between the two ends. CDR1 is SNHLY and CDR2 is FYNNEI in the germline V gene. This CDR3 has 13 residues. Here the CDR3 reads CASNSPRADTQYF. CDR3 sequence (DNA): TGTGCCAGCAATTCTCCCCGGGCAGATACGCAGTATTTT.